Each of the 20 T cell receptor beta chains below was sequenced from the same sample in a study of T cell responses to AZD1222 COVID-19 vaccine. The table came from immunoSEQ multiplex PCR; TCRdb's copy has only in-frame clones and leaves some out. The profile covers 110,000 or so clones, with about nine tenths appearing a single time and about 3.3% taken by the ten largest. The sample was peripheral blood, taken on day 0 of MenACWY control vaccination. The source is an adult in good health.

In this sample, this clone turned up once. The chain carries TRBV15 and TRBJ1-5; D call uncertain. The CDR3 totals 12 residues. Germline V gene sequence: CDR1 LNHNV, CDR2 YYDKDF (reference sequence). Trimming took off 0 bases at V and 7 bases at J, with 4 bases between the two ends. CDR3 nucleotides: TGTGCCACCAGCAGAGACGGCCAGCCCCAGCATTTT. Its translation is CATSRDGQPQHF.

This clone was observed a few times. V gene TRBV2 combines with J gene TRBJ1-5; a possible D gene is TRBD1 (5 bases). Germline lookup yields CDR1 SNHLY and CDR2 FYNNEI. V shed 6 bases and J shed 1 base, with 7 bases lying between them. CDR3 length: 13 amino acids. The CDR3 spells CASRRDSNQPQHF. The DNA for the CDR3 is TGTGCCAGCAGAAGGGACAGCAATCAGCCCCAGCATTTT.

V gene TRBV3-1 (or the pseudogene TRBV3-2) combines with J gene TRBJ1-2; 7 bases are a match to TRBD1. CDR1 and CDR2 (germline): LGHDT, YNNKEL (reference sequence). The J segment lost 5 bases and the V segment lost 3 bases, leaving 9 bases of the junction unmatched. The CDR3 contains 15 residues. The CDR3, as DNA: TGTGCCAGCAGCCATCTGGACAGGATTGGGTATGGCTACACCTTC. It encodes CASSHLDRIGYGYTF.

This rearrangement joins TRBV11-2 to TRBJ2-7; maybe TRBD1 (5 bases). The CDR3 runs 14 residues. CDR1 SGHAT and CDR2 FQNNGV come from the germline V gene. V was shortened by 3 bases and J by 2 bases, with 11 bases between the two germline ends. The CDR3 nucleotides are TGTGCCAGCAGCTTTCAGGGAACCGCCTACGAGCAGTACTTC. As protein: CASSFQGTAYEQYF.

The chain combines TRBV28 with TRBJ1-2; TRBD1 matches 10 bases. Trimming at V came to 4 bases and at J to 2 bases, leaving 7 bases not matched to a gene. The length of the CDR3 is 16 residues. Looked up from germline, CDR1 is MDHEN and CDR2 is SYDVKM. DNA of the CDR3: TGTGCCAGCAGTTCCTGGACAGGGGGTGTGAACTATGGCTACACCTTC. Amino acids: CASSSWTGGVNYGYTF.

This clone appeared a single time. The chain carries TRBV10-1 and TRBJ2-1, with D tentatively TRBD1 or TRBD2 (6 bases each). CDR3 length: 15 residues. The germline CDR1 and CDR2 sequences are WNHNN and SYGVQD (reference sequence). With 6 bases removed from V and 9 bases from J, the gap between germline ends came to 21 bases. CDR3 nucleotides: TGCGCCAGCAGCGGGTTAGACAGGCCGGAGGGTGAGCAGTTCTTC. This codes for CASSGLDRPEGEQFF.

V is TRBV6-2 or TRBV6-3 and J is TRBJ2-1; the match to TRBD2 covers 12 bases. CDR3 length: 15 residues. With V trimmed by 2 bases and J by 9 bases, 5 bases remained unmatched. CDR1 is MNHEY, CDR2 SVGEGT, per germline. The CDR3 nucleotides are TGTGCCAGCAGTTACAGACTAGCGGGGGCGGGTGAGCAGTTCTTC. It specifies CASSYRLAGAGEQFF.

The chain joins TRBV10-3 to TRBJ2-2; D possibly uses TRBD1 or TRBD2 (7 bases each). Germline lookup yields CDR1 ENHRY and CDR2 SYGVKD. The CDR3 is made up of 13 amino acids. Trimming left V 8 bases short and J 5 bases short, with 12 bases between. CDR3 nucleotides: TGTGCCATCCAGGGGGGGATGACCGGGGAGCTGTTTTTT. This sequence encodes CAIQGGMTGELFF.

CDR3 in DNA: TGTGCCAGCAAATCAGTGAACACTGAAGCTTTCTTT. It translates to CASKSVNTEAFF. The V call is TRBV7-9, the J call TRBJ1-1; no clear D gene. The V gene's germline CDR1 is SEHNR and CDR2 FQNEAQ (reference sequence). This CDR3 has 12 residues. Trimming shortened V by 7 bases and J by 0 bases, and 6 bases separated the two germline ends.

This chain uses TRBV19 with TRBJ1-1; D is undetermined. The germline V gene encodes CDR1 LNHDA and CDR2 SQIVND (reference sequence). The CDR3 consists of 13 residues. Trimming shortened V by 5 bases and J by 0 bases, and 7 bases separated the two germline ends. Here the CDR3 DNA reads TGTGCCAGTAGTTCCTCCTTGAACACTGAAGCTTTCTTT. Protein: CASSSSLNTEAFF.

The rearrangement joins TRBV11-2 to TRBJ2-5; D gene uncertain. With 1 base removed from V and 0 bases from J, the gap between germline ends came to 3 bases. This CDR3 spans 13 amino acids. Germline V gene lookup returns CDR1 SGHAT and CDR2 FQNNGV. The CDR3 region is CASSLGYQETQYF. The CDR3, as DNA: TGTGCCAGCAGCTTAGGATACCAAGAGACCCAGTACTTC.

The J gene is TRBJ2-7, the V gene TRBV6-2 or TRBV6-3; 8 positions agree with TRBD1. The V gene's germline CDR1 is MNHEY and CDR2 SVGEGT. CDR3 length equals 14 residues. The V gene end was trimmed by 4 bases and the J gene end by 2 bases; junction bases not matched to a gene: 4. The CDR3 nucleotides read TGTGCCAGCAGTTCCGGACAGGGTCCCTACGAGCAGTACTTC. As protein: CASSSGQGPYEQYF.

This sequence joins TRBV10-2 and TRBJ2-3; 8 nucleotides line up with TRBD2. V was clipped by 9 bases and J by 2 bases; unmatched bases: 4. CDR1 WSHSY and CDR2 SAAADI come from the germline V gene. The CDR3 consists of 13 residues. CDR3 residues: CARAGAYTDTQYF. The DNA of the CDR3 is TGCGCCAGAGCGGGGGCCTACACAGATACGCAGTATTTT.

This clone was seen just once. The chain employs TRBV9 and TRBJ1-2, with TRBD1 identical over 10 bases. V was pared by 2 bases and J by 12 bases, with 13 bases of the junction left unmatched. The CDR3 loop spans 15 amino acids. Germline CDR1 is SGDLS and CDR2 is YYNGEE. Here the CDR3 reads CASSVDAGQGTINTF. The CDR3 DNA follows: TGTGCCAGCAGCGTGGATGCGGGACAGGGGACCATCAACACCTTC.

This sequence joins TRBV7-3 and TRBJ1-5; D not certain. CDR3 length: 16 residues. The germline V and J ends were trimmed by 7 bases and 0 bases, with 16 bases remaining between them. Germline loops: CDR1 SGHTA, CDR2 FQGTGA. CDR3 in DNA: TGTGCCAGCACCTCCCGTTGCATCCCTAGCAATCAGCCCCAGCATTTT. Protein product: CASTSRCIPSNQPQHF. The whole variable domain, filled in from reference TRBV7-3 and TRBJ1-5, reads GAGVSQTPSNKVTEKGKYVELRCDPISGHTALYWYRQSLGQGPEFLIYFQGTGAADDSGLPNDRFFAVRPEGSVSTLKIQRTERGDSAVYLCASTSRCIPSNQPQHFGDGTRLSIL.

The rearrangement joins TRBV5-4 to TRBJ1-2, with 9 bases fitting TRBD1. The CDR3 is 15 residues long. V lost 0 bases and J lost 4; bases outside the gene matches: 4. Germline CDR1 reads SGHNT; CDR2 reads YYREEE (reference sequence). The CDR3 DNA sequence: TGTGCCAGCAGCTTGGCCGGGACAGGGTTCTATGGCTACACCTTC. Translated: CASSLAGTGFYGYTF.

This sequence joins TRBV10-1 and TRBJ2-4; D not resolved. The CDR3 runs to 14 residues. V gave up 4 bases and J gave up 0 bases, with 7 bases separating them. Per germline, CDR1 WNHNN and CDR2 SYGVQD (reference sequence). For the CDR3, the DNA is TGCGCCAGCAGTGCCGTCGGAGCCAAAAACATTCAGTACTTC. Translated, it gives CASSAVGAKNIQYF.

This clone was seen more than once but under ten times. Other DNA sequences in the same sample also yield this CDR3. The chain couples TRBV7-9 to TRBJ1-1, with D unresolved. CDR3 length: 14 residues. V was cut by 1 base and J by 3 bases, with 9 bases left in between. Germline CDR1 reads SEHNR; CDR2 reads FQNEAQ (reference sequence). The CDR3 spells CASSLVAPYTEAFF. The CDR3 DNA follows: TGTGCCAGCAGCTTAGTGGCCCCTTACACTGAAGCTTTCTTT.

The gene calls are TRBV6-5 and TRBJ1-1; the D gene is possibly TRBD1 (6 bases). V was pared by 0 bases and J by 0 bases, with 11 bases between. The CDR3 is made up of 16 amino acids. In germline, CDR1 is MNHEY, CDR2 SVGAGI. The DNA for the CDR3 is TGTGCCAGCAGTTACTCGATGGGGGCGATGAACACTGAAGCTTTCTTT. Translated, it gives CASSYSMGAMNTEAFF.

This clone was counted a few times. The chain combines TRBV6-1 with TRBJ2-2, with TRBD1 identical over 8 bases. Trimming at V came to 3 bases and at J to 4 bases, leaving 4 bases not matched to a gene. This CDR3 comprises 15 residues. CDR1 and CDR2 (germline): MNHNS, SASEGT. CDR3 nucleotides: TGTGCCAGCAGTGACAGGGGGCGGATCACCGGGGAGCTGTTTTTT. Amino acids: CASSDRGRITGELFF.